A selection of T cell receptor beta chains follows, all from one sample in a study of shared clonotypes between healthy human individuals. The repertoire was sequenced with immunoSEQ multiplex PCR; TCRdb's copy has only in-frame clones and lacks some. The data show about 680,000 clones, around 74% seen once. Sequencing used memory CD4+ T cells sorted from blood. These receptor sequences come from a young woman in good health. Both conserved end residues are part of each CDR3. D genes are given only for firm matches.

>NA|TRBJ2-5|TRBV19
CASSIGGRVETQYF
>NA|TRBJ2-4|TRBV9
CASSVADQIKNIQYF
>TRBD1|TRBJ2-2|TRBV6-6
CASSPTGVTSTGELFF
>NA|TRBJ2-7|TRBV19
CASRRTLNYEQYF
>TRBD2|TRBJ2-1|TRBV4-2
CASSQGLAGNYNEQFF
>TRBD1|TRBJ2-2|TRBV7-7
CASSPGQGITGELFF
>TRBD2|TRBJ2-4|TRBV5-1
CASSLGTSGEGIQYF
>NA|TRBJ2-7|TRBV27
CASSLLRREAYEQYF
>NA|TRBJ1-3|TRBV12-5
CASGLSNSGMVYF
>TRBD1|TRBJ1-5|TRBV27
CASSPWGQGGHQPQHF
>NA|TRBJ1-5|TRBV20-1
CSEACQPQHF
>TRBD1|TRBJ1-1|TRBV11-2
CASSSNQGQSSEAFF
>NA|TRBJ2-7|TRBV19
CASTDRGAGREQYF
>TRBD2|TRBJ2-4|TRBV11-3
CASSLGTSVGIQYF
>TRBD1|TRBJ1-5|TRBV7-2
CASSPQGRTTNQPQHF
>TRBD1|TRBJ2-7|TRBV11-2
CASTRTGLYEQYF
>TRBD2|TRBJ2-3|TRBV7-9
CASSFLTSGTRDTQYF
>NA|TRBJ1-3|TRBV6-1
CASSVHLESGNTIYF
>TRBD1|TRBJ2-1|TRBV7-2
CASSTTGTGYNEQFF
>NA|TRBJ1-2|TRBV18
CASSPLAEGFAGYTF
>NA|TRBJ2-7|TRBV4-2
CASSQERTAVGYEQYF
>TRBD1|TRBJ2-2|TRBV7-9
CASSWGQGNTGELFF
>TRBD1|TRBJ2-4|TRBV7-2
CASSSDRGNIQYF
>TRBD2|TRBJ2-5|TRBV30
CAWSVLALETQYF
>NA|TRBJ2-2|TRBV2
CASRGPAVTGELFF
>TRBD2|TRBJ2-3|TRBV29-1
CSVVRGSADTQYF
>NA|TRBJ1-6|TRBV30
CAWSVDGGKSPLHF
>TRBD1|TRBJ2-7|TRBV6-7
CASSYTGQGSNRCEISSYEQYF
>TRBD1|TRBJ1-4|TRBV5-1
CASSLGDRDYEKLFF
>TRBD2|TRBJ2-1|TRBV28
CASSPPPQAGMYNEQFF
>NA|TRBJ1-1|TRBV2
CASRQQGLGEAFF
>NA|TRBJ1-3|TRBV7-9
CASSLTPTASGNTIYF
>TRBD1|TRBJ1-5|TRBV28
CASRPPGGLQPQHF
>NA|TRBJ2-1|TRBV5-1
CASSLDSVGYNEQFF
>NA|TRBJ1-4|TRBV7-6
CASSAEGPGEKLFF
>NA|TRBJ2-4|TRBV18
CASSPPTKNIQYF
>TRBD1|TRBJ2-1|TRBV28
CASRLGQASYYNEQFF
>NA|TRBJ2-7|TRBV9
CASSVGQETSYEQYF
>TRBD2|TRBJ2-1|TRBV2
CASSIGTTITARGFF
>TRBD1|TRBJ1-4|TRBV9
CASSVGDRHGEKLFF
>TRBD2|TRBJ2-7|TRBV30
CAHSSGSIYEQYF
>NA|TRBJ2-7|TRBV11-2
CASSRLSDSYEQYF
>TRBD1|TRBJ1-5|TRBV7-9
CASSPEMTGVQPQHF
>TRBD2|TRBJ2-1|TRBV19
CASGTSGRNFYNEQFF
>NA|TRBJ2-2|TRBV27
CASSFGEQRYTGELFF
>TRBD1|TRBJ2-5|TRBV28
CASSYRGRQETQYF
>NA|TRBJ1-4|TRBV7-9
CASSLTGTTNEKLFF
>NA|TRBJ1-5|TRBV6-5
CASSRVDSGQPQHF
>TRBD1|TRBJ2-1|TRBV6-5
CASSWTGGSYNEQFF
>NA|TRBJ1-3|TRBV10-2
CASRTQAPGNTIYF
>TRBD1|TRBJ1-3|TRBV28
CASSPGQGLPSGNTIYF
>TRBD1|TRBJ2-7|TRBV18
CASSPPTDRVGQYF
>NA|TRBJ1-4|TRBV7-9
CASSLAGRDCEKLFF
>TRBD1|TRBJ2-7|TRBV7-9
CASSLGGQGSYEQYF
>NA|TRBJ1-5|TRBV19
CASRERNSNQPQHF